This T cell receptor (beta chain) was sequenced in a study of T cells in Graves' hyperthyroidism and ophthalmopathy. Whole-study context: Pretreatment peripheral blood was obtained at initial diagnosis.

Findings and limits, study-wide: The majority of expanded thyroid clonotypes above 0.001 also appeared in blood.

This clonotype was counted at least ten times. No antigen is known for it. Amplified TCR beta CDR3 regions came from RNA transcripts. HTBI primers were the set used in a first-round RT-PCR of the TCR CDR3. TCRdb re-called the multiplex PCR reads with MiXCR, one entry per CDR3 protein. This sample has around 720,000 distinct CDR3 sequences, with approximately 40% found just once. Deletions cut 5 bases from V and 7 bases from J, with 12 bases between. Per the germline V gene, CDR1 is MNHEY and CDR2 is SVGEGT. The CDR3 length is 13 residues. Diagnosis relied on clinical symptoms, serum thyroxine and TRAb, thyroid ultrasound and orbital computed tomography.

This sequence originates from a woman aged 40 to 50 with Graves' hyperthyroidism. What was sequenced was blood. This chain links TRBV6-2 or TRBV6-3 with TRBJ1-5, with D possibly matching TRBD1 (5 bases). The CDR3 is CASSQQVGQPQHF. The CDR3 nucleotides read TGTGCCAGCAGTCAACAGGTGGGACAGCCCCAGCATTTT.